This T cell receptor beta chain was sequenced for a study of CD4 T cells in relation to SARS-CoV-2 and coronaviruses. Study information: Controls used an HIV-1 Nef peptide pool or no peptide.

Before the COVID-19 pandemic, during about 2011-2019, CD4+ T cells were taken from unexposed donors. Isolation of CD4+ T cells took place after about 10 days in culture. As cell numbers allowed, unexposed-donor CD4+ T cells faced SARS-CoV-2 S/N and four cold-coronavirus spikes. This clone appeared a few times. Its antigen is unidentified. Using immunoSEQ multiplex PCR, the repertoire was profiled, and TCRdb retains in-frame clones only, with some absent. Of 25,000 to 30,000 clones listed, roughly four fifths are singletons. Sequenced: CD4+ T cells from PBMCs, cultured in vitro. This TCR derives from a human donor in good health.

The CDR3 protein is CASSRSAEGSAFF. The CDR3 DNA follows: TGCGCCAGCAGCCGTTCCGCGGAGGGGTCCGCTTTCTTT. V usage is TRBV4-1 and J usage is TRBJ1-1, with TRBD1 as a possible D gene (5 bases). The V and J ends lost 4 bases and 11 bases respectively, with 17 bases between them. Looked up from germline, CDR1 is MGHRA and CDR2 is YSYEKL. There are 13 residues in the CDR3.